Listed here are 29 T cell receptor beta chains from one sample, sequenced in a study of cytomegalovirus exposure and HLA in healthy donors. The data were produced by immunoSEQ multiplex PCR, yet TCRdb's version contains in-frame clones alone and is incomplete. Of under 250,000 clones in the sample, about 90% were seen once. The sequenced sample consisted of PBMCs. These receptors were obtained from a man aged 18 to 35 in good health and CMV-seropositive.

The CDR3 DNA is TGTGCCTGGAGAATCCAGGGGGCGACTGAAGCTTTCTTT. Translation gives CAWRIQGATEAFF. This rearrangement joins TRBV30 to TRBJ1-1, with TRBD1 matching 8 bases. Trimming removed 3 bases from V and 5 bases from J; junction bases left unmatched: 5. CDR3 length equals 13 residues. Germline CDR1 GTSNPN, CDR2 SVGIG (reference sequence).

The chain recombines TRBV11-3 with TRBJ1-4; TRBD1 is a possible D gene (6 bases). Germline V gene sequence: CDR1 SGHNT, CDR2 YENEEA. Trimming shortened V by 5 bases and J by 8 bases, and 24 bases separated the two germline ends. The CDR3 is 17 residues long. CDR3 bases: TGTGCCAGCAGCGGACCGGCGGGCAGGGGATTGAGGGAAAAACTGTTTTTT. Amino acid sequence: CASSGPAGRGLREKLFF.

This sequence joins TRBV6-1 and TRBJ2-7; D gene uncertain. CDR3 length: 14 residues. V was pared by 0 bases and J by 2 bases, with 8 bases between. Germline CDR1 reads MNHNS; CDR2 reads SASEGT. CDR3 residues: CASSEAVGAYEQYF. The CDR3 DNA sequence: TGTGCCAGCAGTGAAGCTGTTGGAGCCTACGAGCAGTACTTC.

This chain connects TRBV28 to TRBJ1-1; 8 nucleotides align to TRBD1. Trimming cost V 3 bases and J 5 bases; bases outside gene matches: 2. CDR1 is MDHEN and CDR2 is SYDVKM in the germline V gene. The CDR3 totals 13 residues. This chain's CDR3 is CASSLNRGTEAFF. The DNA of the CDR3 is TGTGCCAGCAGTTTGAACAGGGGGACTGAAGCTTTCTTT.

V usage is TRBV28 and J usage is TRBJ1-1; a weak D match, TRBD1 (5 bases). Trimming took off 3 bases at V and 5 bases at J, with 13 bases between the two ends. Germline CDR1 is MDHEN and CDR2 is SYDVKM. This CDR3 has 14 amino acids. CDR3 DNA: TGTGCCAGCAGTTTTCCAGCTAAGGGGACTGAAGCTTTCTTT. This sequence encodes CASSFPAKGTEAFF.

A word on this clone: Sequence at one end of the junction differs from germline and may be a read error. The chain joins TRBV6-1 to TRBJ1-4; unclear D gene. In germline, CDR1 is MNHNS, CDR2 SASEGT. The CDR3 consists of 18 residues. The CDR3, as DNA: TGTGCCAGCAGAGAAGGATATTATAGTACGGCTCTTAATGAAAAACTGTTTTTT. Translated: CASREGYYSTALNEKLFF.

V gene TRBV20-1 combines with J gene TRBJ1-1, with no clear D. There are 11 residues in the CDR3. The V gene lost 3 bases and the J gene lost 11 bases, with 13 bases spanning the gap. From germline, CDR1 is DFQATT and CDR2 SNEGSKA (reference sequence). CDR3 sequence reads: CSASPRGSAFF. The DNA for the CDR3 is TGCAGTGCTAGCCCCCGGGGATCGGCTTTCTTT.

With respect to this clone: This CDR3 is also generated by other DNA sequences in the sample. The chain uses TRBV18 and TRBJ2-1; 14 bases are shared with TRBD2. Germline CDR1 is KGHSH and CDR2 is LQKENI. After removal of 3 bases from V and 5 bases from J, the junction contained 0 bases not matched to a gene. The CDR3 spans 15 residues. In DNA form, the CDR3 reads TGTGCCAGCTCACCGGGACTAGCGGGAGACAATGAGCAGTTCTTC. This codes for CASSPGLAGDNEQFF.

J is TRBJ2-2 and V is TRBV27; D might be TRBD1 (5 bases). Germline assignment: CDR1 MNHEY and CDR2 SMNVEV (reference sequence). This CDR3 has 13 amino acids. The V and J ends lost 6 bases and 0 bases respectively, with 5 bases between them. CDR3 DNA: TGTGCCAGCAGGACAGCGAACACCGGGGAGCTGTTTTTT. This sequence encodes CASRTANTGELFF.

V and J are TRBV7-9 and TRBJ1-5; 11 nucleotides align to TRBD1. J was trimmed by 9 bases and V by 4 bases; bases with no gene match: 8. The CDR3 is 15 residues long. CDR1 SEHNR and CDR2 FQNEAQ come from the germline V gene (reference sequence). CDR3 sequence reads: CASSSGQGAGPPQHF. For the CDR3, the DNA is TGTGCCAGCAGCTCAGGACAGGGGGCTGGTCCGCCCCAGCATTTT.

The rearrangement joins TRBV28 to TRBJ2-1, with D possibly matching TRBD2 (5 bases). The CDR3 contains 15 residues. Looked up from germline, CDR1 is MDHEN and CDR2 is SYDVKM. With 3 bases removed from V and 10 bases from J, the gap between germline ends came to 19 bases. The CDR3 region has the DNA TGTGCCAGCAGTTTCCTCGGCCTTATGGGAGACGAGCAGTTCTTC. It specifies CASSFLGLMGDEQFF.

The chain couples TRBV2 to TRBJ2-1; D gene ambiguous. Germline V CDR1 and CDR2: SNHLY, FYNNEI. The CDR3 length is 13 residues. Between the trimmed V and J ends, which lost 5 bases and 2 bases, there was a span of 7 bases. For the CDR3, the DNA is TGTGCCAGCAGTCTGCAAACCTACAATGAGCAGTTCTTC. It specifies CASSLQTYNEQFF.

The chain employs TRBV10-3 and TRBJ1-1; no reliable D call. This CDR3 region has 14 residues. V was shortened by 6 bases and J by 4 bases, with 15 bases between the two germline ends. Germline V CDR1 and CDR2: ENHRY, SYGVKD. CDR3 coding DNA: TGTGCCATCAGGCCGGGAAGTCGGAGCACTGAAGCTTTCTTT. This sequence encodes CAIRPGSRSTEAFF.

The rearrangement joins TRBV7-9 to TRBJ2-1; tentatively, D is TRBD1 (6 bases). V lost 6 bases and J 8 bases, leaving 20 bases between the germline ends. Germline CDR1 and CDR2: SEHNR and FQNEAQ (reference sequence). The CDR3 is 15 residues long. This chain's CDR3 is CASSINNNPGDEQFF. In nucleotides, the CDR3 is TGTGCCAGCAGTATTAATAACAATCCAGGGGATGAGCAGTTCTTC.

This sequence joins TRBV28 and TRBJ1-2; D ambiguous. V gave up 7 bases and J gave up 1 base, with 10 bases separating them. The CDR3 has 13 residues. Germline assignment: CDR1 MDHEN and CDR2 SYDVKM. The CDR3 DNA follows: TGTGCCAGCACCTTTAGGGTTAACTATGGCTACACCTTC. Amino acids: CASTFRVNYGYTF.

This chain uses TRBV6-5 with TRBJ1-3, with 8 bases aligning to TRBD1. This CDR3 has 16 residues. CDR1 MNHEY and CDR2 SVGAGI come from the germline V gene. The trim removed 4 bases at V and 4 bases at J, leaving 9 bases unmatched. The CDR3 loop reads CASSSTRQGAGNTIYF. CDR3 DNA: TGTGCCAGCAGTTCCACACGGCAGGGGGCCGGAAACACCATATATTTT.

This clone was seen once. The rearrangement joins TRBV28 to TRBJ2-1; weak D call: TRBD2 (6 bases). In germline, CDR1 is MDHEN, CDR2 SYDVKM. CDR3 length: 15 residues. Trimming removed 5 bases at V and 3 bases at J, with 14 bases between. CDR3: CASSPRGGNYNEQFF. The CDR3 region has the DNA TGTGCCAGCAGTCCACGGGGCGGGAACTACAATGAGCAGTTCTTC.

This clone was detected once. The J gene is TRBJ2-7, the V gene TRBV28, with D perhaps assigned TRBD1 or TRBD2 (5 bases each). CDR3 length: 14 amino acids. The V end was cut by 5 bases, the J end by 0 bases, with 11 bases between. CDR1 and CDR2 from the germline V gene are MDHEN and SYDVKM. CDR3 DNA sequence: TGTGCCAGCAGTGCAGGGACCAACTCCTACGAGCAGTACTTC. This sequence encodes CASSAGTNSYEQYF.

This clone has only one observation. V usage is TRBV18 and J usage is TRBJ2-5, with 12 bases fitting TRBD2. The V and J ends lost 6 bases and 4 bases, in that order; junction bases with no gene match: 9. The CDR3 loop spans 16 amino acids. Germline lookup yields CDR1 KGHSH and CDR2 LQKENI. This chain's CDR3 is CASSQGLAGFGETQYF. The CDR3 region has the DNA TGTGCCAGCTCCCAAGGACTAGCGGGATTTGGAGAGACCCAGTACTTC.

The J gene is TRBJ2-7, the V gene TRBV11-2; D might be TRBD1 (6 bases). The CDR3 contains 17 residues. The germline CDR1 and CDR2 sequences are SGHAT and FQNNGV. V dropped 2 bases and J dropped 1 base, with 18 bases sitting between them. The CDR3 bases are TGTGCCAGCAGCTTACATTGGCAGGGGACCCCTTCCTACGAGCAGTACTTC. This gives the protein CASSLHWQGTPSYEQYF.

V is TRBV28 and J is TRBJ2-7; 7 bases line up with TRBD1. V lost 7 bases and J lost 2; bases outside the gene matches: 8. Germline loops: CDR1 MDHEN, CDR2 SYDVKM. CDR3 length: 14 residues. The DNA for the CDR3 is TGTGCCAGCACCCCGGGACAGAGGGCCTACGAGCAGTACTTC. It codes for CASTPGQRAYEQYF.

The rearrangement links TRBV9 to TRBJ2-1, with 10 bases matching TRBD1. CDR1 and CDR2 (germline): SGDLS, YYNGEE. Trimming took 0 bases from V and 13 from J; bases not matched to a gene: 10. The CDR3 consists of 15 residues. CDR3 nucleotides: TGTGCCAGCAGCGTAGAGGGGACAGGGGCCTACTCACAGTTCTTC. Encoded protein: CASSVEGTGAYSQFF.

The CDR3 region has the DNA TGCGCCAGCAGCCAAGCCCATGAGACAGGGTACACTGAAGCTTTCTTT. The encoded protein is CASSQAHETGYTEAFF. This rearrangement joins TRBV4-1 to TRBJ1-1; the match to TRBD1 covers 7 bases. The V gene's germline CDR1 is MGHRA and CDR2 YSYEKL. This CDR3 has 16 amino acids. With 1 base clipped from V and 3 bases from J, the junction kept 8 bases outside the gene matches.

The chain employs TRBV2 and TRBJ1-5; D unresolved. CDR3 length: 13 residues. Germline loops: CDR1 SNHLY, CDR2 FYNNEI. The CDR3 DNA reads TGTGCGAGCCAGACAATTGGCAATCAGCCCCAGCATTTT. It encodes CASQTIGNQPQHF.

The CDR3 nucleotides are TGTGCCAGCAGTGCAACAGGGCACTCCTACGAGCAGTACTTC. It translates to CASSATGHSYEQYF. V gene TRBV2 combines with J gene TRBJ2-7, with D perhaps TRBD1 (6 bases). V lost 4 bases, J lost 0 bases, and 10 bases lay in between. The CDR3 sequence is 14 residues long. Per germline, CDR1 SNHLY and CDR2 FYNNEI. Looking up the rest from reference TRBV2 and TRBJ2-7 gives the full variable domain: EPEVTQTPSHQVTQMGQEVILRCVPISNHLYFYWYRQILGQKVEFLVSFYNNEISEKSEIFDDQFSVERPDGSNFTLKIRSTKLEDSAMYFCASSATGHSYEQYFGPGTRLTVT.

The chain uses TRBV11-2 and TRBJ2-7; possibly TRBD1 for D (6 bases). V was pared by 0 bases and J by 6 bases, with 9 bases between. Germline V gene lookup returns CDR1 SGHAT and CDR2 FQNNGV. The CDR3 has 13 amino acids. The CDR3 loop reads CASSLDLGGEQYF. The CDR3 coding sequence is TGTGCCAGCAGCTTAGATTTAGGGGGCGAGCAGTACTTC.

The CDR3: CASGFPGTRGNEQFF. In DNA, the CDR3 is TGTGCCAGCGGATTCCCCGGGACTAGGGGAAATGAGCAGTTCTTC. The chain couples TRBV6-5 to TRBJ2-1; 8 nucleotides align to TRBD2. The germline CDR1 and CDR2 sequences are MNHEY and SVGAGI. The junction had 13 bases not matched to a gene; V was cut back by 8 bases and J by 7 bases. The CDR3 covers 15 residues.

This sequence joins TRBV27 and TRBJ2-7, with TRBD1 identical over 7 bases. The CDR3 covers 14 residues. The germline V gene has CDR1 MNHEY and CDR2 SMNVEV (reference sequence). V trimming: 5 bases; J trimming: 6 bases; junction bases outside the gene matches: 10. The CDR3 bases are TGTGCCAGCAGTCCCGGGACAGTTATGTTCGAGCAGTACTTC. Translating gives CASSPGTVMFEQYF.

This CDR3 reads CASSLPQSLQRGYTF. The CDR3 nucleotides read TGTGCCAGCAGCCTGCCCCAATCGTTACAGCGCGGCTACACCTTC. The chain joins TRBV5-4 to TRBJ1-2; the D is unclear. V was shortened by 4 bases and J by 8 bases, with 21 bases between the two germline ends. The CDR3 covers 15 residues. Germline-derived CDR1 and CDR2 are SGHNT and YYREEE (reference sequence).